A single sample is the source of the 11 T cell receptor beta chains below, sequenced in a study of blood T cell repertoires in COVID-19. The assay was immunoSEQ multiplex PCR, and TCRdb's table has in-frame clones only and misses some. The sample yields roughly 260,000 clones, roughly 90% seen once. Sequencing was performed on peripheral blood. These receptors were collected from a woman between 45 and 60 years old who had recovered from COVID-19.

The rearrangement joins TRBV6-5 to TRBJ2-7; the match to TRBD2 covers 7 bases. With V trimmed by 7 bases and J by 2 bases, 8 bases remained unmatched. CDR1 and CDR2 (germline): MNHEY, SVGAGI. This CDR3 is 14 amino acids long. This CDR3 is CASNTLASPYEQYF. The CDR3 DNA sequence: TGTGCCAGCAACACACTAGCGAGTCCCTACGAGCAGTACTTC.

The rearrangement links TRBV7-2 to TRBJ2-3; maybe TRBD1 (8 bases). The CDR3 is 16 residues long. CDR1 SGHTA and CDR2 FQGNSA come from the germline V gene. Deletions cut 5 bases from V and 4 bases from J, with 19 bases between. The CDR3 loop is CASSIQGGGLSDTQYF. CDR3 sequence (DNA): TGTGCCAGCAGCATACAGGGGGGGGGCCTATCAGATACGCAGTATTTT.

The chain uses TRBV15 and TRBJ2-1; 8 nucleotides align to TRBD2. Germline V gene sequence: CDR1 LNHNV, CDR2 YYDKDF (reference sequence). The CDR3 totals 16 residues. V shed 4 bases and J 6 bases; nucleotides not matched to a gene: 11. Here the CDR3 reads CATSNAAGRAANEQFF. The CDR3 DNA sequence: TGTGCCACCAGCAATGCGGCCGGGAGGGCCGCCAATGAGCAGTTCTTC.

V is TRBV6-1 and J is TRBJ1-3; D is perhaps TRBD1 (5 bases). With 3 bases removed from V and 3 bases from J, the gap between germline ends came to 9 bases. This CDR3 is built from 14 residues. Germline V gives CDR1 MNHNS, CDR2 SASEGT. CDR3 loop: CASSDRAGGNTIYF. The CDR3 bases are TGTGCCAGCAGTGACAGGGCTGGTGGAAACACCATATATTTT.

V gene TRBV5-1 combines with J gene TRBJ2-5, with 7 bases aligning to TRBD1. This CDR3 comprises 15 residues. The V segment lost 2 bases and the J segment 1 base; nucleotides outside the gene matches: 5. Germline V CDR1 and CDR2: SGHRS, YFSETQ. The CDR3 protein is CASSFRQGPQETQYF. For the CDR3, the DNA is TGCGCCAGCAGCTTCCGACAGGGCCCCCAAGAGACCCAGTACTTC.

The genes are TRBV6-5 and TRBJ1-1; D unresolved. V dropped 7 bases and J dropped 1 base, with 10 bases sitting between them. The germline V gene encodes CDR1 MNHEY and CDR2 SVGAGI. The CDR3 is 13 amino acids. DNA for the CDR3: TGTGCCAGCACCCCCCCGGGGAACACTGAAGCTTTCTTT. It is translated as CASTPPGNTEAFF.

The chain is built from TRBV19 and TRBJ2-1; TRBD2 matches at 10 bases. There are 14 residues in the CDR3. Germline CDR1 and CDR2: LNHDA and SQIVND (reference sequence). Trimming cost V 3 bases and J 5 bases; bases outside gene matches: 1. The CDR3 is CASSISGGHNEQFF. The CDR3 nucleotides read TGTGCCAGTAGTATTAGCGGGGGGCACAATGAGCAGTTCTTC. The variable domain in full, with the rest retrieved from reference TRBV19 and TRBJ2-1, is DGGITQSPKYLFRKEGQNVTLSCEQNLNHDAMYWYRQDPGQGLRLIYYSQIVNDFQKGDIAEGYSVSREKKESFPLTVTSAQKNPTAFYLCASSISGGHNEQFFGPGTRLTVL.

The V gene is TRBV10-2, the J gene TRBJ1-1; D unresolved. The CDR3 has 13 residues. The V end lost 0 bases, the J end lost 9 bases, and 11 bases lay between the germline ends. From germline, CDR1 is WSHSY and CDR2 SAAADI. The CDR3 DNA follows: TGCGCCAGCAGTGAGTCAGTGAGGGCTAAAGCTTTCTTT. As protein: CASSESVRAKAFF.

The chain has TRBV4-1 and TRBJ1-2, with a possible D match to TRBD1 (5 bases). CDR1 and CDR2 from the germline V gene are MGHRA and YSYEKL. This CDR3 is 15 amino acids long. V lost 1 base and J 8 bases, leaving 17 bases between the germline ends. The CDR3 coding sequence is TGCGCCAGCAGCCAAGTGGGGGGAGGAGGTGGAGGCTACACCTTC. It codes for CASSQVGGGGGGYTF.

This sequence joins TRBV6-5 and TRBJ1-2, with 7 positions matching TRBD1. J was trimmed by 5 bases and V by 0 bases; bases with no gene match: 3. CDR1 is MNHEY, CDR2 SVGAGI, per germline. This CDR3 comprises 14 residues. CDR3 nucleotide sequence: TGTGCCAGCAGTTACTCGGAGGGGGCGTATGGCTACACCTTC. This encodes CASSYSEGAYGYTF.

This rearrangement joins TRBV3-1 (or the pseudogene TRBV3-2) to TRBJ2-7; a weak D match, TRBD2 (6 bases). The CDR3 has 13 residues. CDR1 and CDR2 (germline): LGHDT, YNNKEL (reference sequence). V lost 3 bases to trimming and J lost 0 bases, with 6 bases between them. The CDR3 coding sequence is TGTGCCAGCAGCCAGCGGGGCTCCTACGAGCAGTACTTC. Residues: CASSQRGSYEQYF.